Listed here are 19 T cell receptor beta chains from one sample, sequenced in a study of blood T cell repertoires in COVID-19 (dated by TCRdb to 2020 to 2021). Libraries came from the immunoSEQ multiplex PCR assay. This is the immuneACCESS table as TCRdb keeps it, with only in-frame sequences that have V and J called. A part of the clones is gone; compared with another copy, unresolved V genes explain less than half, and the rest is unexplained. In this sample the table shows fewer than 400,000 clones, nearly 90% of which occur a single time. Approximately 2% of the sample goes to the ten largest clones. Sequencing used peripheral blood. These receptors all stem from a woman in her twenties or thirties with COVID-19, enrolled during active disease.

The chain is built from TRBV4-1 and TRBJ1-3, with D uncertain. With 4 bases removed from V and 0 bases from J, the gap between germline ends came to 19 bases. Germline assignment: CDR1 MGHRA and CDR2 YSYEKL. The CDR3 totals 18 residues. Here the CDR3 DNA reads TGCGCCAGCAGCCGACTCCCGAGGAGCGGGTTCTCTGGAAACACCATATATTTT. Protein: CASSRLPRSGFSGNTIYF.

This chain joins TRBV19 and TRBJ1-5; 7 bases match TRBD1. V was clipped by 6 bases and J by 4 bases; unmatched bases: 9. The CDR3 is made up of 15 amino acids. CDR1 and CDR2 from the germline V gene are LNHDA and SQIVND (reference sequence). The CDR3 spells CASSRLTGRNQPQHF. The CDR3 nucleotides read TGTGCCAGTAGCCGTTTGACAGGGCGAAATCAGCCCCAGCATTTT. Full variable domain (rest looked up from reference TRBV19 and TRBJ1-5): DGGITQSPKYLFRKEGQNVTLSCEQNLNHDAMYWYRQDPGQGLRLIYYSQIVNDFQKGDIAEGYSVSREKKESFPLTVTSAQKNPTAFYLCASSRLTGRNQPQHFGDGTRLSIL.

J is TRBJ1-1 and V is TRBV19, with no clear D. Germline V lookup: CDR1 LNHDA, CDR2 SQIVND (reference sequence). Trimming took 3 bases from V and 1 from J, leaving 9 bases between them. The CDR3 has 14 amino acids. In DNA form, the CDR3 reads TGTGCCAGTAGTATGATTGATAGGAACACTGAAGCTTTCTTT. Protein product: CASSMIDRNTEAFF.

The V and J genes are TRBV2 and TRBJ1-2; D call uncertain. CDR1 and CDR2 (germline): SNHLY, FYNNEI. This CDR3 spans 13 amino acids. V was shortened by 9 bases and J by 4 bases, with 15 bases between the two germline ends. CDR3 nucleotide sequence: TGTGCCAGTCAACTCGCTGTTGGCTATGGCTACACCTTC. It translates to CASQLAVGYGYTF.

This chain joins TRBV2 and TRBJ1-2, with 8 bases identical to TRBD1. The trim removed 7 bases at V and 2 bases at J, leaving 15 bases unmatched. This CDR3 has 17 amino acids. Germline lookup yields CDR1 SNHLY and CDR2 FYNNEI. CDR3: CASTSLMDRVKNYGYTF. The CDR3 coding sequence is TGTGCCAGCACTAGCCTAATGGACAGGGTGAAAAACTATGGCTACACCTTC.

The chain joins TRBV10-1 to TRBJ2-5; TRBD2 aligns across 11 bases. Germline lookup yields CDR1 WNHNN and CDR2 SYGVQD (reference sequence). V lost 5 bases, J lost 1 base, and 6 bases stayed unmatched. The CDR3 consists of 16 residues. CDR3 sequence: CASSLLAGGLQETQYF. The CDR3 DNA sequence: TGCGCCAGCAGTCTCCTAGCGGGGGGCCTCCAAGAGACCCAGTACTTC.

The chain uses TRBV3-1 (or the pseudogene TRBV3-2) and TRBJ2-3; TRBD2 matches 13 bases. Germline CDR1 and CDR2: LGHDT and YNNKEL (reference sequence). Unmatched junction bases numbered 6, after V lost 1 base and J lost 2 bases. This CDR3 comprises 18 residues. CDR3 in DNA: TGTGCCAGCAGCCAAGTAACTAGCGGGGGGGGTTCCACAGATACGCAGTATTTT. Translated: CASSQVTSGGGSTDTQYF.

This clone appeared a single time. J is TRBJ1-1 and V is TRBV6-5; 7 nucleotides match TRBD1. CDR1 is MNHEY, CDR2 SVGAGI, per germline. V was pared by 5 bases and J by 7 bases, with 7 bases of the junction left unmatched. The CDR3 has 13 residues. The DNA of the CDR3 is TGTGCCAGCAGTAACCGACAGGGCGGTGAAGCTTTCTTT. It translates to CASSNRQGGEAFF.

To note about this clone: This is likely a read error, given that the CDR3 carries no conserved phenylalanine or tryptophan at its end. The limits of the CDR3 on the DNA are not certain, so only TCRdb's listed CDR3 is given. The gene calls are TRBV12-3 or TRBV12-4 and TRBJ1-1; the table's D call TRBD1 went unverified against the DNA. Ends included, the CDR3 has 8 residues. This chain's CDR3 is CASRPTEG.

This clone was picked up a small number of times. The chain recombines TRBV19 with TRBJ1-4; D unresolved. Looked up from germline, CDR1 is LNHDA and CDR2 is SQIVND (reference sequence). V lost 6 bases and J 0 bases, leaving 14 bases between the germline ends. This CDR3 region has 16 residues. The CDR3 reads CASRGLETTTNEKLFF. The CDR3 DNA sequence: TGTGCCAGTAGGGGGTTGGAGACTACAACTAATGAAAAACTGTTTTTT.

The V gene is TRBV10-3, the J gene TRBJ2-4; 9 nucleotides line up with TRBD1. CDR1 and CDR2 from the germline V gene are ENHRY and SYGVKD. The length of the CDR3 is 12 residues. The ends lost 11 bases at V and 5 bases at J; junction bases unmatched: 4. CDR3 DNA: TGTGCCTCACAGGGGGCTCAAAACATTCAGTACTTC. Its translation: CASQGAQNIQYF.

The chain couples TRBV2 to TRBJ1-2; D is possibly TRBD1 (6 bases). Trimming cost V 5 bases and J 8 bases, with 18 bases left between them. CDR1 is SNHLY and CDR2 is FYNNEI in the germline V gene. The CDR3 loop spans 14 amino acids. The CDR3 region is CASSRGGALEGYTF. CDR3 in DNA: TGTGCCAGCAGTCGGGGGGGCGCGTTGGAAGGCTACACCTTC.

The chain couples TRBV19 to TRBJ2-3; 11 bases line up with TRBD2. Germline CDR1 LNHDA, CDR2 SQIVND (reference sequence). CDR3 length: 17 residues. Losses at the gene ends were 6 bases for V and 0 bases for J; bases not matched to a gene: 8. CDR3 region: CASRRLAGPSSTDTQYF. In DNA, the CDR3 is TGTGCCAGTAGGAGACTAGCGGGACCCTCTAGCACAGATACGCAGTATTTT.

V gene TRBV4-3 combines with J gene TRBJ2-5; D is possibly TRBD1 (5 bases). Trimming took 1 base from V and 5 from J, leaving 14 bases between them. Germline CDR1 reads LGHNA; CDR2 reads YSLEER. The length of the CDR3 is 15 residues. CDR3: CASSQGPAPGETQYF. The CDR3 bases are TGCGCCAGCAGCCAAGGCCCAGCGCCAGGGGAGACCCAGTACTTC.

The chain joins TRBV3-1 (or the pseudogene TRBV3-2) to TRBJ1-1; a possible D gene is TRBD1 (6 bases). Germline CDR1 reads LGHDT; CDR2 reads YNNKEL (reference sequence). Trimming cost V 4 bases and J 3 bases, with 9 bases left between them. CDR3 length equals 13 residues. CDR3 DNA: TGTGCCAGCAGCCCAGGACAGTACACTGAAGCTTTCTTT. Its protein is CASSPGQYTEAFF.

Here the CDR3 reads CASSPAPPGLNTEAFF. DNA of the CDR3: TGTGCCAGTAGTCCCGCCCCGCCAGGGCTGAACACTGAAGCTTTCTTT. The rearrangement joins TRBV19 to TRBJ1-1; D may be TRBD1 (5 bases). V was clipped by 5 bases and J by 0 bases, with 16 bases between them. In germline, CDR1 is LNHDA, CDR2 SQIVND (reference sequence). This CDR3 is built from 16 residues.

The chain has TRBV18 and TRBJ2-7; no clear D. Trimming took 2 bases from V and 6 from J, leaving 14 bases between them. Germline V lookup: CDR1 KGHSH, CDR2 LQKENI. The CDR3 has 14 amino acids. For the CDR3, the DNA is TGTGCCAGCTCACCAAGTAACGTAAGAGGCGAGCAGTACGTC. This codes for CASSPSNVRGEQYV.

V usage is TRBV7-7 and J usage is TRBJ1-1, with 10 bases that match TRBD1. The CDR3 loop spans 18 amino acids. Per germline, CDR1 SSHAT and CDR2 FNYEAQ (reference sequence). With 4 bases clipped from V and 3 bases from J, the junction kept 14 bases outside the gene matches. The CDR3 spells CASSSREWGQGRDTEAFF. The DNA of the CDR3 is TGTGCCAGCAGCTCCCGGGAGTGGGGACAGGGGAGGGACACTGAAGCTTTCTTT.

The rearrangement links TRBV7-8 to TRBJ1-2, with TRBD1 matching over 9 bases. The CDR3 spans 14 residues. From germline, CDR1 is SGHVS and CDR2 FQNEAQ. The J segment lost 6 bases and the V segment lost 7 bases, leaving 9 bases of the junction unmatched. The CDR3 DNA follows: TGTGCCAGCACCTCATCCGGGACAGGGAATGGCTACACCTTC. Encoded protein: CASTSSGTGNGYTF. The complete variable domain, with remaining parts taken from reference TRBV7-8 and TRBJ1-2, reads GAGVSQSPRYKVAKRGQDVALRCDPISGHVSLFWYQQALGQGPEFLTYFQNEAQLDKSGLPSDRFFAERPEGSVSTLKIQRTQQEDSAVYLCASTSSGTGNGYTFGSGTRLTVV.